Below, one TCR beta chain is given with its context. What it binds is not known. V lost 6 bases and J 0 bases, leaving 4 bases between the germline ends. This CDR3 is built from 12 residues. Per the germline V gene, CDR1 is MNHEY and CDR2 is SVGEGT. The sample belongs to a study of molecular identifiers for immune sequencing clone quantification. Study details: The replicates split RNA from roughly 18,000 or 92,000 naive CD8 cells five ways and sequenced four.

TCRdb called the PCR reads again in MiXCR, with one record for every CDR3 protein. This repertoire shows about 320,000 distinct CDR3 sequences, about 22% found once; its top ten account for 0.75% to 0.85%. Study-wide results and caveats: Single-cell amounts of spiked Jurkat TCR RNA were reportedly detectable among some 1 million naive cells.

The clonotype was recovered from a human donor in good health. Some libraries in this study had Jurkat cell RNA spiked in. The sequenced sample consisted of naive CD8+ T cells from blood, with Jurkat cell RNA spiked in. Noted subset: FACS-sorted CD8+CD4-CCR7+CD45RA+ naive T cells. This chain uses TRBV6-2 or TRBV6-3 with TRBJ2-3; D uncertain. The CDR3 loop reads CASRLSTDTQYF. The CDR3, as DNA: TGTGCCAGCAGGCTAAGCACAGATACGCAGTATTTT.